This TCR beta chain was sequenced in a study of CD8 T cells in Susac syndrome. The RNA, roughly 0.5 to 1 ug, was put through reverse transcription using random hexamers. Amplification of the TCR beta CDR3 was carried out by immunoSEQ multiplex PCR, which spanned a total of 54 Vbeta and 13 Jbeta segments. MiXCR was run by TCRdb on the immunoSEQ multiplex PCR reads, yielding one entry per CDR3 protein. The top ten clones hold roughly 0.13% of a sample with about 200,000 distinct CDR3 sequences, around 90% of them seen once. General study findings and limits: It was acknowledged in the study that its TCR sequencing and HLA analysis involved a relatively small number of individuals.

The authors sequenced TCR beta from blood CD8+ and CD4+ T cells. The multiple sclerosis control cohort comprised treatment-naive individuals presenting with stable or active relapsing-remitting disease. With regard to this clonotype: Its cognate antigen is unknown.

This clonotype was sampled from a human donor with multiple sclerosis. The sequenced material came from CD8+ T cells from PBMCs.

The CDR3 nucleotides read TGCGCCAGCAGTGAGGAGGGGCCAGATACGCAGTATTTT. It encodes CASSEEGPDTQYF. The V and J genes are TRBV10-2 and TRBJ2-3; D is tentatively TRBD1 or TRBD2 (5 bases each). The CDR3 totals 13 residues. V was cut by 2 bases and J by 4 bases, with 7 bases left in between. CDR1 is WSHSY and CDR2 is SAAADI in the germline V gene.